The clone carrying this T cell receptor (beta chain) occurred once. What it binds is unknown. This entry is derived from a study of graft-versus-host responses after intestinal transplantation. Looking at the study overall: Multivisceral, liver-intestinal, or isolated intestinal transplants were given to recipients. Recipients uniformly received anti-thymocyte globulin induction, followed by tacrolimus and steroids for roughly three years.

The CDR3 runs 15 residues. V shed 5 bases, J shed 3 bases, and the junction held 9 bases outside the gene matches. Per germline, CDR1 MNHNS and CDR2 SASEGT. TCRdb's copy holds only in-frame clones and misses some; the assay was immunoSEQ multiplex PCR. The sample has about 94,000 clones; roughly 91% are singletons. Overall study findings and caveats: Graft-versus-host to host-versus-graft clonal ratios in allografts were high in patients with graft-donor T cell macrochimerism.

The chain links TRBV6-1 to TRBJ1-1, with 7 nucleotides matching TRBD1. Sequencing was performed on unstimulated CD8+ T cells sorted from spleen or lymph node cells, taken before intestinal transplant. This clonotype originated in a human donor who received an intestinal transplant. CDR3: CASSPRQGYDTEAFF. Written as DNA, the CDR3 is TGTGCCAGCAGTCCCAGACAGGGTTACGACACTGAAGCTTTCTTT.